This TCR beta chain was captured by sequencing in a study of Graves' ophthalmopathy and Graves' hyperthyroidism. Germline assignment: CDR1 ENHRY and CDR2 SYGVKD. The V end lost 11 bases, the J end lost 1 base, and 14 bases lay between the germline ends. CDR3 length: 13 amino acids. Hyperthyroidism patients, aged 18 to 65, were newly diagnosed, under 2 months' duration. Amplifying from RNA transcripts, the study obtained TCR beta CDR3 regions. Second-round multiplex PCR followed a first-round RT-PCR using HTBI primers. TCRdb fed the multiplex PCR reads into MiXCR, producing one record per CDR3 protein. Among hundreds of thousands of distinct CDR3 sequences listed, about 20% were seen once. In its sample, this clonotype was seen a few times.

The gene calls are TRBV10-3 and TRBJ1-1, with D unresolved. Sequencing was done on a sample of peripheral blood. This receptor was taken from a woman aged 18-29 years with stable Graves' hyperthyroidism. Some clones in this sample may be carry-over from other donors' samples. The CDR3 nucleotides read TGTGCCGTGAGGCCCTTTGAGAACACTGAAGCTTTCTTT. As protein: CAVRPFENTEAFF.